These 4 T cell receptor beta chains originate from one sample sequenced in a study of siplizumab effects on memory and regulatory T cells. Repertoires were generated with immunoSEQ multiplex PCR, while TCRdb's copy carries only in-frame clones and drops some. Of approximately 92,000 clones listed, just under 95% are singletons. Sequencing was done on a sample of non-Treg CD4+ T cells sorted from blood. The receptors derive from a human donor in good health.

This clone was observed once. The gene calls are TRBV7-7 and TRBJ2-5; D might be TRBD2 (5 bases). The CDR3 sequence is 14 residues long. The V gene's germline CDR1 is SSHAT and CDR2 FNYEAQ (reference sequence). Trimming pared 1 base from V and 4 bases from J, leaving 10 bases between. CDR3 sequence (DNA): TGTGCCAGCAGCTTAGGGCCGGGATCAGAGACCCAGTACTTC. It specifies CASSLGPGSETQYF.

The V and J genes are TRBV27 and TRBJ2-7; D is ambiguous. The CDR3 has 15 residues. Germline assignment: CDR1 MNHEY and CDR2 SMNVEV (reference sequence). Trimming took off 2 bases at V and 2 bases at J, with 13 bases between the two ends. The CDR3 spells CASSLKDKPPYEQYF. DNA for the CDR3: TGTGCCAGCAGTTTAAAAGACAAGCCCCCCTACGAGCAGTACTTC.

CDR3 in DNA: TGCGCCAGCAGCCAGAGGACGGGACTAGCTTTTGTGTATTTT. It codes for CASSQRTGLAFVYF. The genes are TRBV4-1 and TRBJ2-3, with 9 bases matching TRBD2. The CDR3 contains 14 residues. The V and J ends lost 3 bases and 14 bases, in that order; junction bases with no gene match: 12. CDR1 is MGHRA, CDR2 YSYEKL, per germline.

The chain employs TRBV10-1 and TRBJ2-3, with a tentative D call TRBD2 (5 bases). Germline V gene sequence: CDR1 WNHNN, CDR2 SYGVQD (reference sequence). The CDR3 has 16 amino acids. The ends were cut back, 0 bases at V and 0 bases at J, with 10 bases in the middle. The CDR3 region has the DNA TGCGCCAGCAGTGAGTCGAGACTAACTAGCACAGATACGCAGTATTTT. It specifies CASSESRLTSTDTQYF.